This record looks at one T cell receptor (beta chain) sequence and its context. Its antigen is still unknown. These data originate in a study of T cell responses to AZD1222 COVID-19 vaccine. Whole-study results and caveats: Across spike, vaccine-associated CD4 TCRs were found, dominant at 160-218 and 743-854. Repertoires were sampled only after the peak T cell response. Baseline antibody screening turned up just a handful of seropositive AZD1222 recipients. The donor cohort was predominantly white British with a female majority, and clonal diversity may have been underestimated.

The table came from immunoSEQ multiplex PCR; TCRdb's copy has only in-frame clones and leaves some out. The sample lists over 100,000 clones; more than 70% were seen once. The CDR3 is made up of 12 amino acids. From germline, CDR1 is MNHEY and CDR2 SMNVEV (reference sequence). V was pared by 2 bases and J by 7 bases, with 8 bases between. The TCR sequence derives from an adult who received the AZD1222 COVID-19 vaccine. The chain recombines TRBV27 with TRBJ1-2; tentatively, D is TRBD1 (5 bases). This sample comprised peripheral blood, obtained 28 days after the second AZD1222 dose. DNA of the CDR3: TGTGCCAGCAGTTTAAAGGGACTTGGCTACACCTTC. Its protein product is CASSLKGLGYTF.